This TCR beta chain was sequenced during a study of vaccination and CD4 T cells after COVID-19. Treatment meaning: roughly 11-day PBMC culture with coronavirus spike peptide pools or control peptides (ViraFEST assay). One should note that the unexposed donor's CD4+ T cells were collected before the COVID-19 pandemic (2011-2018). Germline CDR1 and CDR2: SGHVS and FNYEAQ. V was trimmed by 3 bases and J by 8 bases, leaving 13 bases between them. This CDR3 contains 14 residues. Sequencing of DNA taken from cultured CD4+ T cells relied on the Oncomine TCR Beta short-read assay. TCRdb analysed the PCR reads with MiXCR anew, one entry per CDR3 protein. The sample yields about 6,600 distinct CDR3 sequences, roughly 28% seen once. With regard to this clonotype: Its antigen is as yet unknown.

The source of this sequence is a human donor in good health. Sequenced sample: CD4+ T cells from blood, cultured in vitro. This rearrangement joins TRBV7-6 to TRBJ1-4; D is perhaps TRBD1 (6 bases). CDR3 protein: CASSFQGSQEKLFF. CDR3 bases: TGTGCCAGCAGCTTCCAGGGGAGTCAAGAAAAACTGTTTTTT.